This T cell receptor (beta chain) derives from a study of blood T cell repertoires in COVID-19 (dated by TCRdb to 2019 to 2021). For the study in its entirety: Samples covering the acute and convalescent phases of COVID-19 were provided by collaborators in the United States, Italy and Spain. The material from the prospective study consisted of cDNA or gDNA derived from T cells, B-cell-depleted T cells, or PBMCs. The dataset comprised deeply sampled blood TCRbeta repertoires from subjects exposed to, actively infected with, or recovered from COVID-19. The repertoires were released in a freely available public database intended as a resource for research on the immune response to SARS-CoV-2. The samples were drawn from two sources: the first 160 participants of the ongoing ImmuneRACE study, and 1,000 to 1,500 subjects contributed by 6 global collaborators. Sample metadata almost always included a de-identified subject ID, COVID-19 status, age in years and sex. HLA class I and class II types, where available, came from metadata supplied by the sample provider rather than from assay-based typing. General conclusions and limits of the study: How much clinical and demographic metadata was included differed by source and by participant, and the metadata was provided uncurated.

Turning to this clone: The target of this receptor is not known. Base qualities are not recorded, but no much larger clone differs from it by a single base.

The immunoSEQ Assay, a bias-controlled multiplex PCR, was used to amplify TCRbeta CDR3 regions from genomic DNA. In the original analysis: Nucleated cell counts per sample were estimated from amplification of reference gene primers within the assay. Sequence reads were collapsed and filtered to measure the absolute abundance of every unique TCRbeta CDR3 rearrangement. For each sample, productive Simpson clonality was calculated by taking the square root of Simpson's diversity index across productive rearrangements. The table comes from immuneACCESS by way of TCRdb, which keeps in-frame sequences with V and J called. Part of the clones is missing from these tables; in studies checked, under half for an unresolved V gene and the rest for unknown reasons. D and trimming come from the DNA, and the V and J calls and clone size come from that table. The sample data list approximately 210,000 clones, and around 82% of these were observed just once. Of the sample, about 4.5% falls within the top ten clones.

The germline V gene specifies MNHEY as CDR1 and SVGEGT as CDR2. Trimming leaves V shorter by 0 bases and J shorter by 8 bases, with the junction holding 10 bases beyond the gene matches. Inclusive of the bounding cysteine and phenylalanine, the CDR3 is 16 residues long. Left in the record is the CDR3 DNA by itself, 48 bases read in frame from the first base. Participants in the prospective study were aged 18 to 89 years, lived in 20 to 25 United States geographic areas, and enrolled through a virtual design. In the prospective study, participants were assigned to cohorts based on the clinical history participants reported in a screening survey and a study questionnaire. Each participant in the prospective study had whole blood, serum and a nasopharyngeal or oropharyngeal swab collected by mobile phlebotomists. Additional blood draws and questionnaires over an approximately 2-month period could optionally be provided by prospective study participants. Before DNA extraction, prospective study blood samples were shipped either frozen or at room temperature.

The specimen sequenced was PBMCs or T cells enriched from blood (not recorded which). The chain employs TRBV6-2 or TRBV6-3 and TRBJ2-1; the junction holds 7 bases that match TRBD1. The receptor's source is a man aged 25 to 40 with acute COVID-19. The CDR3 protein: CASSYSGTASRYEQFF. DNA sequence: TGTGCCAGCAGTTACTCAGGGACAGCGTCGAGGTATGAGCAGTTCTTC.